What follows are 3 T cell receptor beta chains derived from one specimen sequenced in a study of resident and recirculating memory T cells in vitiligo. Assay used: immunoSEQ multiplex PCR; TCRdb lists only in-frame clones, some missing. This table has tens of thousands of clones, approximately 90% appearing once. Sample: blood. The receptors stem from a male donor with vitiligo.

The chain links TRBV7-3 to TRBJ2-7, with D possibly being TRBD2 (6 bases). There are 13 residues in the CDR3. The V end was cut by 5 bases, the J end by 6 bases, with 14 bases between. The germline gives CDR1 SGHTA, CDR2 FQGTGA. The CDR3 reads CASSPSGAREQYF. The CDR3 nucleotides are TGTGCCAGCAGCCCGTCGGGAGCGCGCGAGCAGTACTTC.

This chain uses TRBV27 with TRBJ1-6; no clear D gene. The germline gives CDR1 MNHEY, CDR2 SMNVEV (reference sequence). This CDR3 contains 14 residues. V lost 4 bases, J lost 7 bases, and 11 bases lay in between. CDR3 DNA sequence: TGTGCCAGCAGTTATGCATCGAGGAATTCACCCCTCCACTTT. Protein: CASSYASRNSPLHF.

The rearrangement joins TRBV11-2 to TRBJ1-1; possibly TRBD1 for D (6 bases). V gave up 3 bases and J gave up 3 bases, with 11 bases separating them. Germline CDR1 SGHAT, CDR2 FQNNGV. This CDR3 contains 14 residues. Here the CDR3 reads CASSLGAGDTEAFF. CDR3 sequence (DNA): TGTGCCAGCAGCTTGGGGGCCGGGGACACTGAAGCTTTCTTT.